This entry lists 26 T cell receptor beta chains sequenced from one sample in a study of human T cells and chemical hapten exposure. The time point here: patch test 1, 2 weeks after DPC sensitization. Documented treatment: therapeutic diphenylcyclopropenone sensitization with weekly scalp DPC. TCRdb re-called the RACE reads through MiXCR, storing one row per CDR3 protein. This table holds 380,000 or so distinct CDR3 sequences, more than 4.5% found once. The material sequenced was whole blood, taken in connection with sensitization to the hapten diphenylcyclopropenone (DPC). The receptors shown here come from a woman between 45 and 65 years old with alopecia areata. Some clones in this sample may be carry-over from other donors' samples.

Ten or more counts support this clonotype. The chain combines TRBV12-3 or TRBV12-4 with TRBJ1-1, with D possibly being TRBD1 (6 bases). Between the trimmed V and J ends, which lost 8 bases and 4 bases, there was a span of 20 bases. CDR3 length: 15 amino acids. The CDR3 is CASSAGEKGATEAFF. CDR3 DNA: TGTGCCAGCTCAGCAGGGGAGAAAGGGGCCACTGAAGCTTTCTTT.

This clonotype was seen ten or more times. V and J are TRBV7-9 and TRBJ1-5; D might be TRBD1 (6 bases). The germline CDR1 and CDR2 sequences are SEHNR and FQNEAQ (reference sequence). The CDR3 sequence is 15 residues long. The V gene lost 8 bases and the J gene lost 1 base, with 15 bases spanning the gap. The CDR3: CASGPGGWSNQPQHF. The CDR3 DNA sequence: TGTGCCAGCGGCCCCGGGGGCTGGAGCAATCAGCCCCAGCATTTT.

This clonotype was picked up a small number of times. The CDR3 region has the DNA TGCAGCGTCCCCTCGCAGGTCCATTACAATGAGCAGTTCTTC. This codes for CSVPSQVHYNEQFF. This sequence joins TRBV29-1 and TRBJ2-1; no definite D call. Germline lookup yields CDR1 SQVTM and CDR2 ANQGSEA. The CDR3 sequence is 14 residues long. Trimming stripped 6 bases from V and 4 bases from J, with 16 bases between.

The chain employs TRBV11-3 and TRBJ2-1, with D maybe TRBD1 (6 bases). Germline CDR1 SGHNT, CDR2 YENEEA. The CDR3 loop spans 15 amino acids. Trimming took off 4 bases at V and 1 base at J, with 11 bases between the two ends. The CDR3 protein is CASSSRDTSYNEQFF. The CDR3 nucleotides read TGTGCCAGCAGCTCCCGGGACACATCCTACAATGAGCAGTTCTTC. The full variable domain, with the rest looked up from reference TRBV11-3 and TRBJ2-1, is EAGVVQSPRYKIIEKKQPVAFWCNPISGHNTLYWYLQNLGQGPELLIRYENEEAVDDSQLPKDRFSAERLKGVDSTLKIQPAELGDSAVYLCASSSRDTSYNEQFFGPGTRLTVL.

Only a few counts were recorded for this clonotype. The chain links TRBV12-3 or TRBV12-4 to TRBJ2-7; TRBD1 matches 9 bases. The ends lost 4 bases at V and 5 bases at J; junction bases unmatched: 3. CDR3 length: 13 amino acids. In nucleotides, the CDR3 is TGTGCCAGCAGTTCTGGGACAGGGCACGAGCAGTACTTC. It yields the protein CASSSGTGHEQYF.

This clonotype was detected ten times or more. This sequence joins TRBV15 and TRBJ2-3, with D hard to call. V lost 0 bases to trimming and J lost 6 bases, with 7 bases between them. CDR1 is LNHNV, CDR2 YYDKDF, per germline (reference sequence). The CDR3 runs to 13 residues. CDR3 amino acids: CATSRELSDTQYF. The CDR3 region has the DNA TGTGCCACCAGCAGAGAGCTCTCCGATACGCAGTATTTT.

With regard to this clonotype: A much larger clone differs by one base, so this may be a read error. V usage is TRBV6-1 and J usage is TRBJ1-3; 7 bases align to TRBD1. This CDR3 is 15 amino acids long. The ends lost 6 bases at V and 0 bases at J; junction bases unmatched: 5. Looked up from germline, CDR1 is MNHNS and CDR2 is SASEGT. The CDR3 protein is CASRGDRVSGNTIYF. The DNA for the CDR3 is TGTGCCAGCAGAGGAGACAGGGTCTCTGGAAACACCATATATTTT.

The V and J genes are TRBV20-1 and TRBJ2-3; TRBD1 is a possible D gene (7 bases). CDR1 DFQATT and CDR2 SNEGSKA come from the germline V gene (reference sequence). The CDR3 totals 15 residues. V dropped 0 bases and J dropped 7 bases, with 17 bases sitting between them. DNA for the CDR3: TGCAGTGCTAGAGATGACCCGGAGGGGGCGAATACGCAGTATTTT. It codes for CSARDDPEGANTQYF.

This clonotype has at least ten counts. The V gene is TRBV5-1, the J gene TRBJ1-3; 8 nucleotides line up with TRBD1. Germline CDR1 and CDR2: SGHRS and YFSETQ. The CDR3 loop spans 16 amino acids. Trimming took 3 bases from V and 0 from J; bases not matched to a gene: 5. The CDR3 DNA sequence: TGCGCCAGCAGCTCCGGACAGGGATACTCTGGAAACACCATATATTTT. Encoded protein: CASSSGQGYSGNTIYF.

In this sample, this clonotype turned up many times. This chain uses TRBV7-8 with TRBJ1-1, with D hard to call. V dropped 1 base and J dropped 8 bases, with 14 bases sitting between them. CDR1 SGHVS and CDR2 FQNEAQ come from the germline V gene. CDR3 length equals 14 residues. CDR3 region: CASSLVEGPSEAFF. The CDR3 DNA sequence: TGTGCCAGCAGCTTAGTGGAGGGCCCCTCGGAAGCTTTCTTT.

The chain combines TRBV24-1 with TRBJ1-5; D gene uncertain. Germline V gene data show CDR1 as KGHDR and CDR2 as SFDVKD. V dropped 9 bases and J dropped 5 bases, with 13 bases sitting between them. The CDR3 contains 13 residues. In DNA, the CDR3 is TGTGCCACCCCCAGACACGGATATCAGCCCCAGCATTTT. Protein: CATPRHGYQPQHF.

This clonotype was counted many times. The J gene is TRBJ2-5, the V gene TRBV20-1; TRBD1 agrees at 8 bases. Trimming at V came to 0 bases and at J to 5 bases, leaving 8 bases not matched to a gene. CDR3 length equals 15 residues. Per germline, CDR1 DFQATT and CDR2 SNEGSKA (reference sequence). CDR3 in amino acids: CSARDPRTGHETQYF. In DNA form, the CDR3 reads TGCAGTGCTAGAGATCCGAGGACAGGGCATGAGACCCAGTACTTC.

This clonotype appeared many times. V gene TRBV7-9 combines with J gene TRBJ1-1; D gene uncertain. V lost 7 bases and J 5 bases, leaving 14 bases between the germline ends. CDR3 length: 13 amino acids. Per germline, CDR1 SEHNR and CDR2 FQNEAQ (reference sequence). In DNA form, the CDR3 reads TGTGCCAGCATCAAGCAGGCGGGGACTGAAGCTTTCTTT. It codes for CASIKQAGTEAFF.

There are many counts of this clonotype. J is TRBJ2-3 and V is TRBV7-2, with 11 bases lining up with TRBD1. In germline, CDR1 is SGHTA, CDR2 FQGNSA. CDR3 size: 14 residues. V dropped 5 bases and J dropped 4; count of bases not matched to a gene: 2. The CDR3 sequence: CASSQDRGPDTQYF. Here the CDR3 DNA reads TGTGCCAGCAGCCAGGACAGGGGGCCAGATACGCAGTATTTT.

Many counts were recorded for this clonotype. CDR3 protein: CASSFRATTNEKLFF. Written as DNA, the CDR3 is TGCGCCAGCAGCTTCCGGGCCACAACTAATGAAAAACTGTTTTTT. The chain is built from TRBV4-1 and TRBJ1-4; no definite D call. Trimming shortened V by 5 bases and J by 0 bases, and 10 bases separated the two germline ends. Germline V gives CDR1 MGHRA, CDR2 YSYEKL. This CDR3 is built from 15 residues.

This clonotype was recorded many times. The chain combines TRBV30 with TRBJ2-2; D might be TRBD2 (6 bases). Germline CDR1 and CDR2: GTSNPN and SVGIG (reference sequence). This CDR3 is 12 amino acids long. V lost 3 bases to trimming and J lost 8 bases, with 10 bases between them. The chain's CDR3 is CAWRRGGGELFF. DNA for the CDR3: TGTGCCTGGAGGCGGGGCGGAGGGGAGCTGTTTTTT.

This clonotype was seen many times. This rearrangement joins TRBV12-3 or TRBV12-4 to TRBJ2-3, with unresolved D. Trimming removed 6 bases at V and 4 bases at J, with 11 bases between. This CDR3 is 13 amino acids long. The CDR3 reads CASSPSPADTQYF. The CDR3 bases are TGTGCCAGCAGCCCCTCCCCCGCAGATACGCAGTATTTT.

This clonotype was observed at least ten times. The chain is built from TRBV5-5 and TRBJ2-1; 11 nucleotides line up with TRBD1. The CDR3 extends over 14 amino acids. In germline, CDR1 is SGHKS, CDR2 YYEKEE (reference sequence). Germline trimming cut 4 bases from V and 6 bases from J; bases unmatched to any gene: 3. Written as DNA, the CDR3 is TGTGCCAGCAGCACGGGACAGGGGGTCAATGAGCAGTTCTTC. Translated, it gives CASSTGQGVNEQFF.

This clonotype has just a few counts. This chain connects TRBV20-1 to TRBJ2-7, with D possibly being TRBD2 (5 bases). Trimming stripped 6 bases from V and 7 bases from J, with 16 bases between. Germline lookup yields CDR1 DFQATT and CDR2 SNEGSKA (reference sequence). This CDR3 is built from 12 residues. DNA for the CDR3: TGCAGTGCCCCGGGGTTCTCGGGGGAGCAGTACTTC. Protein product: CSAPGFSGEQYF.

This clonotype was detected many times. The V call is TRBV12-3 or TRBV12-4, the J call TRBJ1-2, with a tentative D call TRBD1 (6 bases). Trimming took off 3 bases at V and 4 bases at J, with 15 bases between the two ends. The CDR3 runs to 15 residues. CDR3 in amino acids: CASSFSGQFGYGYTF. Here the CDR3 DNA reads TGTGCCAGCAGTTTTTCTGGACAGTTTGGCTATGGCTACACCTTC.

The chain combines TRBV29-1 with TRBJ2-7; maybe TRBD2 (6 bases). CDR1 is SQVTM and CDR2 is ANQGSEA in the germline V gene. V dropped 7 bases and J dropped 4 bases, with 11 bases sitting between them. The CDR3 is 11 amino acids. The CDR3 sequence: CSGGDGYEQYF. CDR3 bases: TGCAGCGGCGGGGATGGGTACGAGCAGTACTTC.

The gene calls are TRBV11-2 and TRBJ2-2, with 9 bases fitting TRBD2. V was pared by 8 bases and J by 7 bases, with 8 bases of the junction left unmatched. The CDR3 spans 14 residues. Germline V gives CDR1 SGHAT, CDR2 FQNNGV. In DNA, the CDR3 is TGTGCCAGCCGGGTAGCGGGGGCCAGCGGGGAGCTGTTTTTT. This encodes CASRVAGASGELFF.

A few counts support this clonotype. DNA of the CDR3: TGTGCCAGCTCACAAAGACCGGGACAGGGAGATGAAAAACTGTTTTTT. The encoded protein is CASSQRPGQGDEKLFF. This chain joins TRBV18 and TRBJ1-4; 9 bases fit TRBD1. Unmatched junction bases numbered 9, after V lost 4 bases and J lost 6 bases. This CDR3 has 16 residues. The germline V gene has CDR1 KGHSH and CDR2 LQKENI.

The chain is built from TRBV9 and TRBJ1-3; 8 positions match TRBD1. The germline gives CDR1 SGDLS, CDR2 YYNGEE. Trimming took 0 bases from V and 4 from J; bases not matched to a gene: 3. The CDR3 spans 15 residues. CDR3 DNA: TGTGCCAGCAGCGTAGCAGGGGGCCCCGGAAACACCATATATTTT. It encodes CASSVAGGPGNTIYF.

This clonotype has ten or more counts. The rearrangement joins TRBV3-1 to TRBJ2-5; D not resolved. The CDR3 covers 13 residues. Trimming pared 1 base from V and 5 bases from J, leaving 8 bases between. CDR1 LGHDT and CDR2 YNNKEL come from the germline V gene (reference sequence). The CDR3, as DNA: TGTGCCAGCAGCCAAGGCCCACAGGAGACCCAGTACTTC. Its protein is CASSQGPQETQYF.

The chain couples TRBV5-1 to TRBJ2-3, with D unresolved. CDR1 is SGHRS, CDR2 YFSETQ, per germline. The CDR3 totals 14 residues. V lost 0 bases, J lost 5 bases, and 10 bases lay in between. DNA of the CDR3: TGCGCCAGCAGCTTGGGGACCAGCCAAGATACGCAGTATTTT. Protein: CASSLGTSQDTQYF.